A selection of T cell receptor beta chains follows, all from one sample in a study of cytomegalovirus exposure and HLA in healthy donors. Sequencing used immunoSEQ multiplex PCR; TCRdb keeps in-frame clones, though not all of them. This table has some 140,000 clones, 79% appearing once. Sequenced material: PBMCs. These receptors came from a man aged 18 to 29 in good health and CMV-seronegative. The CDR3 runs from the conserved cysteine through the conserved F or W. The D gene is left open where the match is weak. Clone sizes are given selectively: once, few, many, or a class where the clone is expanded.

D	V	J	size	DNA	CDR3
-	TRBV4-3	TRBJ1-3	few	TGCGCCAGCAGCCTAACTCGGGAGGGACCTGGAAACACCATATATTTT	CASSLTREGPGNTIYF
TRBD2	TRBV9	TRBJ2-2	-	TGTGCCAGCAGCGCGGGGGGGCAGGGTATCACCGGGGAGCTGTTTTTT	CASSAGGQGITGELFF
-	TRBV10-3	TRBJ1-2	-	TGTGCCATCAGTAAAGACGGGGACTATGGCTACACCTTC	CAISKDGDYGYTF
TRBD2	TRBV10-3	TRBJ2-3	once	TGTGCCATCAGGGGCGGGGGGGCCGCAGATACGCAGTATTTT	CAIRGGGAADTQYF
-	TRBV5-1	TRBJ1-1	-	TGCGCCAGCAGCTTGTCCGGGACACGGACTGAAGCTTTCTTT	CASSLSGTRTEAFF
TRBD2	TRBV7-9	TRBJ2-5	-	TGTGCCAGCAGCTCGGGAGGCGCGGGGGGTGGTCAAGAGACCCAGTACTTC	CASSSGGAGGGQETQYF
-	TRBV5-5	TRBJ2-2	-	TGTGCCAGCAGCTTACTTCCGAGCGTGAGGGTCGGGGAGCTGTTTTTT	CASSLLPSVRVGELFF
-	TRBV28	TRBJ1-2	-	TGTGCCAGCAGTTTGAGCGGCAGCCTTCTCTATGGCTACACCTTC	CASSLSGSLLYGYTF
TRBD1	TRBV6-6	TRBJ2-5	-	TGTGCCAGCAGTTCCATCTCACACAGGGGAGAGACCCAGTACTTC	CASSSISHRGETQYF
-	TRBV5-8	TRBJ2-7	-	TGTGCCAGCAGCTTATCAGGATTCGTCTACGAGCAGTACTTC	CASSLSGFVYEQYF
TRBD1	TRBV29-1	TRBJ2-3	few	TGCAGCGTGTGGGACAGGGGGTTTTCAGATACGCAGTATTTT	CSVWDRGFSDTQYF
TRBD1	TRBV5-1	TRBJ2-1	-	TGCGCCAGCAGCTCGACCGACAGGGATGAGCAGTTCTTC	CASSSTDRDEQFF
-	TRBV13	TRBJ1-4	-	TGTGCCAGCAGCCCAAGACGGAGCGGTACTAATGAAAAACTGTTTTTT	CASSPRRSGTNEKLFF
-	TRBV19	TRBJ1-1	-	TGTGCCAGTAGTATAGGGGAGGTGGCGGAAGTTTTCTTT	CASSIGEVAEVFF